This TCR beta chain was retrieved from a study of cytomegalovirus exposure and HLA in healthy donors. Whole-study results and caveats: HLA restriction was apparent for most CMV-associated TCR beta chains in a later analysis. Rarity characterized most TCR sequences, yet some public TCRs appeared in many donors.

Regarding donors, all were healthy bone marrow donors. On this clone: Antigen: not known.

PCR primers comprised 60 Vbeta and 13 Jbeta primers. This table comes from immunoSEQ multiplex PCR, and its TCRdb copy is limited to in-frame clones, with some not included. The repertoire holds around 100,000 clones, with under 70% as singletons. V was trimmed by 6 bases and J by 8 bases, leaving 22 bases between them. The germline CDR1 and CDR2 sequences are LNHNV and YYDKDF (reference sequence). CDR3 length: 16 residues. Material for sequencing was PBMCs. The chain links TRBV15 to TRBJ1-4; no definite D call. The receptor was isolated from a man younger than 40 in good health and CMV-seropositive. In nucleotides, the CDR3 is TGTGCCACCAGTCCTCGGGGAGGACCCGTTGGGGAAAAACTGTTTTTT. Its translation: CATSPRGGPVGEKLFF.